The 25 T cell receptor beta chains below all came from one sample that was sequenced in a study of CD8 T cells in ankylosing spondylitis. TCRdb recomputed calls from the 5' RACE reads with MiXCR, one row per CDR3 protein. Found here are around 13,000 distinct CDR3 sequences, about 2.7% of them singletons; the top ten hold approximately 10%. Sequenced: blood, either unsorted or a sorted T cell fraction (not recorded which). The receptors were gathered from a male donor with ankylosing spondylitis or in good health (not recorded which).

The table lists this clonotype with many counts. The CDR3 DNA follows: TGTGCCAGCAGCGTAGATCAGCGAATGGTGGGGGAGGATGGCTACACCTTC. This codes for CASSVDQRMVGEDGYTF. The V gene is TRBV9, the J gene TRBJ1-2; TRBD1 is a possible D gene (5 bases). Per the germline V gene, CDR1 is SGDLS and CDR2 is YYNGEE. V lost 0 bases, J lost 6 bases, and 21 bases lay in between. CDR3 length: 17 residues.

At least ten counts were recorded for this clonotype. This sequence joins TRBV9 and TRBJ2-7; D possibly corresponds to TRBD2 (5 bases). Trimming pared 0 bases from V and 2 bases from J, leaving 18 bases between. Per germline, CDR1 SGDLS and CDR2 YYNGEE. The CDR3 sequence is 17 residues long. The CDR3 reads CASSVGGSGGPPYEQYF. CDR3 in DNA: TGTGCCAGCAGCGTAGGAGGAAGTGGAGGACCTCCCTACGAGCAGTACTTC.

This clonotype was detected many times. CDR3 sequence reads: CASSVESQREQFF. The CDR3 coding sequence is TGTGCCAGCAGCGTAGAATCCCAGCGGGAGCAGTTCTTC. The rearrangement uses TRBV9 and TRBJ2-1; D perhaps matches TRBD2 (5 bases). The germline CDR1 and CDR2 sequences are SGDLS and YYNGEE. CDR3 size: 13 residues. V shed 0 bases and J shed 10 bases, with 11 bases lying between them.

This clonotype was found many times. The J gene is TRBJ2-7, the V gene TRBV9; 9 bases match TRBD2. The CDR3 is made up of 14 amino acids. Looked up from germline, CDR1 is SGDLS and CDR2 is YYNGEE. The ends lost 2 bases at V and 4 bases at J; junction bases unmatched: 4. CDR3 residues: CASSVNSGGYEQYF. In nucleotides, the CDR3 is TGTGCCAGCAGCGTCAATAGCGGGGGTTACGAGCAGTACTTC. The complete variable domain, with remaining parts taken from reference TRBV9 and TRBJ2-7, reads DSGVTQTPKHLITATGQRVTLRCSPRSGDLSVYWYQQSLDQGLQFLIQYYNGEERAKGNILERFSAQQFPDLHSELNLSSLELGDSALYFCASSVNSGGYEQYFGPGTRLTVT.

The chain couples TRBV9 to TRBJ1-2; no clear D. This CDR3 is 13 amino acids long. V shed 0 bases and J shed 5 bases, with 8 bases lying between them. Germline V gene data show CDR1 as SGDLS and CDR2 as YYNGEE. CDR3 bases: TGTGCCAGCAGCGTAGTTCTGGGGTATGGCTACACCTTC. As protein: CASSVVLGYGYTF.

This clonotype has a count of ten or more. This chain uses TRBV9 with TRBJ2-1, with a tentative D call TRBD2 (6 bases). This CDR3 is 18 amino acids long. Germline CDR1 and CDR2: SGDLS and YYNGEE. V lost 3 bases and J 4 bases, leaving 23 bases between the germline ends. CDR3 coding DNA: TGTGCCAGCAGCGCCCCCCAGGGTCTAGCGCGACAGTACAATGAGCAGTTCTTC. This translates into CASSAPQGLARQYNEQFF.

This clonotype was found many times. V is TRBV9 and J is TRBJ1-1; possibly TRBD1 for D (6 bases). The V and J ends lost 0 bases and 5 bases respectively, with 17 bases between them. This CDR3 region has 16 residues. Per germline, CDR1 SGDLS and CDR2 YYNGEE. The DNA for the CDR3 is TGTGCCAGCAGCGTAGGGACAGCACATCCGCAAACTGAAGCTTTCTTT. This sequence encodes CASSVGTAHPQTEAFF.

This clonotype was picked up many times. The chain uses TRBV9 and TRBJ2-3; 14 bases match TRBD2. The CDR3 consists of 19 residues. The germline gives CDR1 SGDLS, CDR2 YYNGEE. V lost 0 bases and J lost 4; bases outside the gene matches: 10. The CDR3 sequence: CASSVDRRGGLAGADTQYF. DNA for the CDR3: TGTGCCAGCAGCGTAGACCGACGCGGGGGACTAGCGGGGGCAGATACGCAGTATTTT.

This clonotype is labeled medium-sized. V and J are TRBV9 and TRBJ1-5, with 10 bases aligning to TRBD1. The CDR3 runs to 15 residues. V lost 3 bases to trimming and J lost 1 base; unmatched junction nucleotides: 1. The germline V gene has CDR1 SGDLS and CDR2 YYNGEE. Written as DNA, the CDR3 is TGTGCCAGCAGCGGGACAGGGGGGAGCAATCAGCCCCAGCATTTT. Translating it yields CASSGTGGSNQPQHF.

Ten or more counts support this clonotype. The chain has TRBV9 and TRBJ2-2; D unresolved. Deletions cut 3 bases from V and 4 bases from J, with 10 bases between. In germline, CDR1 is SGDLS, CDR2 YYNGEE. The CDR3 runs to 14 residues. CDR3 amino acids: CASSALASTGELFF. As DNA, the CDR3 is TGTGCCAGCAGCGCCCTTGCGAGCACCGGGGAGCTGTTTTTT.

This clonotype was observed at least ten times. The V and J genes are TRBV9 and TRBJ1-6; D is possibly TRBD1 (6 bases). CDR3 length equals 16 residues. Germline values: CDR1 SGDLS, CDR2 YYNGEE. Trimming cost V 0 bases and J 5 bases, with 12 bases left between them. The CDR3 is CASSVGQGYDNSPLHF. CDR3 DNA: TGTGCCAGCAGCGTAGGTCAGGGGTACGATAATTCACCCCTCCACTTT.

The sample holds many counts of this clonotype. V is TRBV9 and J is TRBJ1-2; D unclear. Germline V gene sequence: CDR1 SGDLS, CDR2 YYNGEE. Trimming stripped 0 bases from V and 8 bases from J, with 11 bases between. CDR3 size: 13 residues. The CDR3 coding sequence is TGTGCCAGCAGCGTAGACGGGGTAGGCGGCTACACCTTC. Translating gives CASSVDGVGGYTF.

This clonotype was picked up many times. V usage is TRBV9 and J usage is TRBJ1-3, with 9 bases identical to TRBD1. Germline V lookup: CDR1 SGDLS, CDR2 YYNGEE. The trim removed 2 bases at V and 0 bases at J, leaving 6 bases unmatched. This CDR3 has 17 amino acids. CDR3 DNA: TGTGCCAGCAGCGTTCGATGGACAGGGGACTCTGGAAACACCATATATTTT. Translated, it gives CASSVRWTGDSGNTIYF.

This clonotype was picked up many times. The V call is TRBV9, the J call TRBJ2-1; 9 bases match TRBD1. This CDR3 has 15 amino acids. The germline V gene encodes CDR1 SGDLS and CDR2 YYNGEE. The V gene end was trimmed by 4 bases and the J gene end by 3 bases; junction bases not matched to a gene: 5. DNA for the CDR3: TGTGCCAGCAGCTTGGGACAGGGTGGCTACAATGAGCAGTTCTTC. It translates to CASSLGQGGYNEQFF.

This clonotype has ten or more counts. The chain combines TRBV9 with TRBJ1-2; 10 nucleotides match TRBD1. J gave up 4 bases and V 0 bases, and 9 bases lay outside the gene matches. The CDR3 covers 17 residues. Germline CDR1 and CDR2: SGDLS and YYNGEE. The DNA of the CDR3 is TGTGCCAGCAGCGTAGCTGGGACAGGGGTTATGCCCTATGGCTACACCTTC. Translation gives CASSVAGTGVMPYGYTF.

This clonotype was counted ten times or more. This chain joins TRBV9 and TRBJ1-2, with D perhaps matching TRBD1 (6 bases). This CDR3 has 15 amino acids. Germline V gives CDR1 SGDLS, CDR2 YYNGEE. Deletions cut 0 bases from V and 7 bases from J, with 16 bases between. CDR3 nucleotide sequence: TGTGCCAGCAGCGTAGTAGACAGGCCTCGCGTTGGCTACACCTTC. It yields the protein CASSVVDRPRVGYTF.

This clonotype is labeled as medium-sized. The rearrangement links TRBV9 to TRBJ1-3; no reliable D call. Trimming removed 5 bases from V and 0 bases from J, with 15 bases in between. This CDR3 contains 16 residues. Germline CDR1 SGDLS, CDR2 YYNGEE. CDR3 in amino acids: CASSPGSAYSGNTIYF. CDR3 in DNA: TGTGCCAGCAGTCCCGGGAGCGCGTACTCTGGAAACACCATATATTTT.

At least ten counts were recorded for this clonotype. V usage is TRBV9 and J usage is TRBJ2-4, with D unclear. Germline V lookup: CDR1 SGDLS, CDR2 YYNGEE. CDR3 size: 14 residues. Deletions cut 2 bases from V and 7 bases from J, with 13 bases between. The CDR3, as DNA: TGTGCCAGCAGCGTTACCCCTCAAGGGAACATTCAGTACTTC. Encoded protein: CASSVTPQGNIQYF.

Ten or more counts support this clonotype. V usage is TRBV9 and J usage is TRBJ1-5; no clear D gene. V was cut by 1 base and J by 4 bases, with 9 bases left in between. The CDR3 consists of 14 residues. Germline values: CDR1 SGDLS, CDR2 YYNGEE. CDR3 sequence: CASSVSAGNQPQHF. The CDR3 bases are TGTGCCAGCAGCGTATCTGCGGGGAATCAGCCCCAGCATTTT.

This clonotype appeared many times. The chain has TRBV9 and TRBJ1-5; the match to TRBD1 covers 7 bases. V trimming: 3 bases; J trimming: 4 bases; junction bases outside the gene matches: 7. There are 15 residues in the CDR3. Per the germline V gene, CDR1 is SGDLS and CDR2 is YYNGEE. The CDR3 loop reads CASSADRDRNQPQHF. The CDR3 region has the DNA TGTGCCAGCAGCGCTGACCGGGACAGAAATCAGCCCCAGCATTTT.

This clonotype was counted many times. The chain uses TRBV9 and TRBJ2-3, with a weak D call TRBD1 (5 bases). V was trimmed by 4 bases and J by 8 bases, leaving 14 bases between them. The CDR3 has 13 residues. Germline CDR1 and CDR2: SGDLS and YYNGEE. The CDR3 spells CASSSQGQTTQYF. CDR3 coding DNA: TGTGCCAGCAGCTCGCAGGGTCAAACTACGCAGTATTTT.

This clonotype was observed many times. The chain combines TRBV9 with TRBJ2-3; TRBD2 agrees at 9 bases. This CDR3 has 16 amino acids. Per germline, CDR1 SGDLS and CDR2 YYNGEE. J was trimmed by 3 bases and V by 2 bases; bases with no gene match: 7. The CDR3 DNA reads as TGTGCCAGCAGCGTGGTGGCGGGGGGGCTTACAGATACGCAGTATTTT. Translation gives CASSVVAGGLTDTQYF.

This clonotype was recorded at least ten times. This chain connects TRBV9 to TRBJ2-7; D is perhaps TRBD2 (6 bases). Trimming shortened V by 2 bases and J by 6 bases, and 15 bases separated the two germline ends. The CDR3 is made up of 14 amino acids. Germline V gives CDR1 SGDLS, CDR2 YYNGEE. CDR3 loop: CASSVGTGVSEQYF. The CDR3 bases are TGTGCCAGCAGCGTGGGGACGGGGGTCTCCGAGCAGTACTTC.

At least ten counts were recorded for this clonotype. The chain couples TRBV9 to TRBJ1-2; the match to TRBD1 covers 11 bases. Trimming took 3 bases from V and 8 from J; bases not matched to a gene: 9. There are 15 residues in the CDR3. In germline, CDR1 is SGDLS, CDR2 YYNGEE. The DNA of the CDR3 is TGTGCCAGCAGCGCCGGACAGGGGGCCGTGGACGGCTACACCTTC. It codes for CASSAGQGAVDGYTF.

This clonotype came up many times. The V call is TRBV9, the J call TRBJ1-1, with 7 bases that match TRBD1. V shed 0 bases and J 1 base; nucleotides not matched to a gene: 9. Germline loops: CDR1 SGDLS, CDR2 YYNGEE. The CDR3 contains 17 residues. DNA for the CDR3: TGTGCCAGCAGCGTAGCTACGAAGGGGGCTGGGAACACTGAAGCTTTCTTT. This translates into CASSVATKGAGNTEAFF.